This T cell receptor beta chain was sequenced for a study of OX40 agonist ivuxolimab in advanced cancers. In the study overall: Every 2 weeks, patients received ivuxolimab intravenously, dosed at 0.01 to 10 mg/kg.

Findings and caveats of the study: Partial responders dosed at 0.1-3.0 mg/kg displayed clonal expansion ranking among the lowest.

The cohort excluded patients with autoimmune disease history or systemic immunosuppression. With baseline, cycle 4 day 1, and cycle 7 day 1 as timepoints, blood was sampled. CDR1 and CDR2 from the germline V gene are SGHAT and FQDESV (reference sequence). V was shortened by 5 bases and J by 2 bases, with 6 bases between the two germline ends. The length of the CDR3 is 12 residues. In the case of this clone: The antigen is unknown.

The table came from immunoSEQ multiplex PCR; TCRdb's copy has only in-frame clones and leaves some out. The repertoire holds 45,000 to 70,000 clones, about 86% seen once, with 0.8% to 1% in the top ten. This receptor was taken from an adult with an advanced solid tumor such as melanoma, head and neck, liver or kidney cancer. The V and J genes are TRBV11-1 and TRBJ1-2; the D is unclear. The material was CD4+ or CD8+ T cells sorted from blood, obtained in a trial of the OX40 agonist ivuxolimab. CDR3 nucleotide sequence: TGTGCCAGCAGCCTGGACAACTATGGCTACACCTTC. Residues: CASSLDNYGYTF.